This TCR beta chain was identified during a study of response to subunit inactivated influenza vaccine. Study results and limitations: It was suggested by the authors that few new T cells are recruited by each seasonal influenza vaccination.

TCRdb analysed the RT-PCR reads with MiXCR anew, one entry per CDR3 protein. The data show about 540,000 distinct CDR3 sequences, under 30% seen once. With 9 bases clipped from V and 4 bases from J, the junction kept 11 bases outside the gene matches. This CDR3 is 15 amino acids long. Germline CDR1 is MDHEN and CDR2 is SYDVKM. Comments on this clonotype: Its antigen is not identified.

These same data were also listed under a study on T cells expressing NK-cell markers. From that second work: A 5'RACE template switching approach incorporating UMIs was used to make TCR beta cDNA. Sorted CD3+CD56+NKG2C+, CD3+CD56+NKG2C- and CD3+CD56-NKG2C+ T cells provided the TCR beta repertoires. Among the eight sequenced donors, seven tested HCMV-seropositive and one tested seronegative. Dominance of the CD3+CD56-NKG2C+ fraction by these clonotypes also held in four donors.

The chain uses TRBV28 and TRBJ2-1, with TRBD2 identical over 8 bases. This receptor was obtained from a man aged 50-60 years who received an inactivated influenza vaccine. This material consisted of CD4+ T cells sorted from PBMCs, taken 11 to 12 days after vaccination. CDR3 in amino acids: CASLPLAGRYNEQFF. Here the CDR3 DNA reads TGTGCCAGTTTGCCGTTAGCGGGGAGGTACAATGAGCAGTTCTTC.